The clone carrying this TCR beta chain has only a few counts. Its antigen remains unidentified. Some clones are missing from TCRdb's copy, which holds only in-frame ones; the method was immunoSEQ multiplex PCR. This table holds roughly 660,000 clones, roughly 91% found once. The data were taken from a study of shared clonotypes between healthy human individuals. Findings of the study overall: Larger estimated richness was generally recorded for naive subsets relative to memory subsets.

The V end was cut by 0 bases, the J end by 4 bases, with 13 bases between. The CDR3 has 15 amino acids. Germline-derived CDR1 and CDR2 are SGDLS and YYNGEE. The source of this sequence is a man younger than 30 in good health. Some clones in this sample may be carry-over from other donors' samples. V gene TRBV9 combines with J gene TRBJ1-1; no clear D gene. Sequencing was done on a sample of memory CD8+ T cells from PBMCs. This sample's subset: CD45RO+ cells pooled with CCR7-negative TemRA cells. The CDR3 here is CASSVDDSRGTEAFF. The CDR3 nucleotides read TGTGCCAGCAGCGTAGATGATTCGCGAGGCACTGAAGCTTTCTTT.